The T cell receptor beta chain described here comes from a study of OX40 agonist ivuxolimab in advanced cancers. The study, taken as a whole, reports: In the 0.1 to 3.0 mg/kg range, CD4+ and CD8+ blood T cells had expanded clonally by week 6.

Clones were read by immunoSEQ multiplex PCR, and TCRdb kept only the in-frame ones, dropping some. The sample has more than 60,000 clones; 84% are singletons. Comments on this clone: The antigen remains unidentified.

J gave up 5 bases and V 6 bases, and 7 bases lay outside the gene matches. Germline V CDR1 and CDR2: MNHEY, SMNVEV (reference sequence). This CDR3 spans 15 amino acids. This chain joins TRBV27 and TRBJ1-5; 10 nucleotides align to TRBD1. Source: CD4+ or CD8+ T cells sorted from blood, taken in a trial of the OX40 agonist ivuxolimab. The receptor was isolated from an adult with an advanced solid tumor such as melanoma, head and neck, liver or kidney cancer. CDR3 region: CASSQMGQGYQPQHF. The DNA for the CDR3 is TGTGCCAGCAGCCAAATGGGACAGGGGTATCAGCCCCAGCATTTT.